A selection of T cell receptor beta chains follows, all from one sample in a study of cytomegalovirus exposure and HLA in healthy donors. Measured with immunoSEQ multiplex PCR; TCRdb has only the in-frame clones, and not every one. The data contain 84,000 or so clones, less than 75% of them singletons. The sample comprised PBMCs. The receptors stem from a woman in her 30s in good health and CMV-seropositive. Each CDR3 is given with its conserved first and last residue. D genes are given only for firm matches. Size values are once, few and many counts, or a class for expanded clones, and some rows have none.

v_gene	j_gene	abundance	d_gene	CDR3aa	CDR3nt
TRBV10-3	TRBJ1-5	NA	NA	CASGGTDSNQPQHF	TGTGCCAGCGGCGGGACGGATAGCAATCAGCCCCAGCATTTT
TRBV19	TRBJ2-1	NA	TRBD1	CASSILGQGFNEQFF	TGTGCCAGTAGTATCCTTGGACAGGGCTTCAATGAGCAGTTCTTC
TRBV19	TRBJ2-5	NA	NA	CASSIVGARETQYF	TGTGCCAGTAGTATAGTGGGGGCCCGAGAGACCCAGTACTTC
TRBV12-5	TRBJ1-6	NA	NA	CASGLPRNLGGDNSPLHF	TGTGCTAGTGGTTTGCCCCGAAACCTAGGGGGGGATAATTCACCCCTCCACTTT
TRBV29-1	TRBJ1-1	NA	NA	CSVEPRPGEAFF	TGCAGCGTTGAACCTCGGCCCGGGGAAGCTTTCTTT
TRBV5-1	TRBJ2-7	NA	NA	CASSFMTTVYEQYF	TGCGCCAGCAGCTTCATGACGACAGTCTACGAGCAGTACTTC
TRBV7-2	TRBJ2-5	NA	TRBD1	CASSLRDRQETQYF	TGTGCCAGCAGCTTAAGGGACAGGCAAGAGACCCAGTACTTC
TRBV9	TRBJ2-1	few	NA	CASSVYSQGPEQFF	TGTGCCAGCAGCGTATACTCACAGGGCCCTGAGCAGTTCTTC
TRBV4-1	TRBJ1-2	NA	NA	CASSRGLLTNYGYTF	TGCGCCAGCAGCCGGGGCCTGCTAACTAACTATGGCTACACCTTC
TRBV7-2	TRBJ1-2	NA	NA	CASSQTSELAYGNYGYTF	TGTGCCAGCAGCCAAACATCGGAATTGGCCTACGGGAACTATGGCTACACCTTC
TRBV10-1	TRBJ1-2	NA	NA	CASPQVHYGYPF	TGCGCCAGCCCCCAAGTCCACTATGGCTACCCCTTC
TRBV30	TRBJ1-2	few	TRBD1	CAWRGTGVNYGYTF	TGTGCCTGGAGAGGGACAGGGGTTAACTATGGCTACACCTTC
TRBV2	TRBJ1-1	NA	NA	CASIVVQGFTEAFF	TGTGCCAGCATCGTTGTTCAGGGTTTCACTGAAGCTTTCTTT
TRBV7-9	TRBJ1-1	NA	NA	CASSPRFVNTEAFF	TGTGCCAGCAGCCCCCGGTTCGTGAACACTGAAGCTTTCTTT
TRBV30	TRBJ2-3	once	NA	CARTRGGKSTDTQYF	TGTGCCCGGACCAGAGGGGGAAAGAGCACAGATACGCAGTATTTT
TRBV28	TRBJ1-3	NA	TRBD1	CASSSPQGVNPSSYF	TGTGCCAGCAGTTCGCCACAGGGGGTTAACCCGAGTTCATATTTT
TRBV11-2	TRBJ2-3	NA	NA	CASSFAGRLTDTQYF	TGTGCCAGCAGCTTTGCCGGGAGACTAACGGATACGCAGTATTTT
TRBV18	TRBJ2-7	NA	TRBD2	CASSSVAGSSYEQYF	TGTGCCAGCTCATCTGTAGCGGGAAGCTCCTACGAGCAGTACTTC
TRBV5-4	TRBJ2-1	NA	TRBD1	CASSQQDRGNEQFF	TGTGCCAGCAGCCAACAGGACAGGGGCAATGAGCAGTTCTTC
TRBV6-1	TRBJ2-5	NA	NA	CATRTGETQYF	TGTGCCACCAGGACGGGGGAGACCCAGTACTTC
TRBV14	TRBJ2-5	NA	NA	CASSQGVKSGQETQYF	TGTGCCAGCAGCCAGGGTGTTAAAAGCGGGCAAGAGACCCAGTACTTC
TRBV11-1	TRBJ1-1	NA	NA	CASSLASTGHEAFF	TGTGCCAGCAGCTTAGCATCAACAGGCCATGAAGCTTTCTTT
TRBV13	TRBJ1-4	NA	NA	CASSYSFRNEKLFF	TGTGCCAGCAGCTACTCCTTCCGTAATGAAAAACTGTTTTTT
TRBV5-1	TRBJ2-1	NA	TRBD2	CASSRLAGGNEQFF	TGCGCCAGCAGCCGACTAGCGGGGGGCAATGAGCAGTTCTTC
TRBV19	TRBJ2-7	once	NA	CASGWGGDEQYF	TGTGCCAGTGGGTGGGGGGGCGACGAGCAGTACTTC
TRBV19	TRBJ1-2	NA	NA	CASRTLGRRYGYTF	TGTGCCAGTAGAACCTTGGGGCGCCGCTATGGCTACACCTTC
TRBV29-1	TRBJ1-2	NA	NA	CSVDVLRGGYTF	TGCAGCGTTGATGTTCTCCGGGGTGGCTACACCTTC
TRBV11-2	TRBJ1-1	NA	TRBD1	CASSPSDRPEAFF	TGTGCCAGCAGCCCGTCGGACAGGCCGGAAGCTTTCTTT
TRBV11-2	TRBJ2-7	NA	TRBD2	CASSLELAGRYEQYF	TGTGCCAGCAGCTTAGAACTAGCGGGGCGCTACGAGCAGTACTTC
TRBV7-9	TRBJ1-2	NA	TRBD1	CASSSYRGRKGSGYTF	TGTGCCAGCAGCTCCTACAGGGGGCGCAAAGGGAGTGGCTACACCTTC
TRBV19	TRBJ1-3	NA	NA	CASSRSGRTQGGNTIYF	TGTGCCAGTAGCCGAAGTGGTCGGACCCAGGGAGGAAACACCATATATTTT
TRBV18	TRBJ2-7	few	TRBD1	CASSPPRDSYLYEQYF	TGTGCCAGCTCACCACCGAGGGACAGTTACCTCTACGAGCAGTACTTC
TRBV28	TRBJ2-7	once	NA	CATTLGGGPYEQYF	TGTGCCACCACCCTGGGGGGGGGCCCCTACGAGCAGTACTTC
TRBV2	TRBJ1-2	NA	TRBD1	CASSGQVVGYGYPF	TGTGCCAGCAGCGGACAGGTTGTGGGCTATGGCTACCCCTTC
TRBV14	TRBJ1-2	few	TRBD1	CASSQGSDRVAYGYTF	TGTGCCAGCAGCCAAGGCTCGGACAGGGTGGCCTATGGTTACACCTTC
TRBV2	TRBJ1-1	many	NA	CASMRTEAFF	TGTGCCAGCATGCGGACTGAAGCTTTCTTT
TRBV10-2	TRBJ1-1	once	TRBD1	CASSDRDRKGWTEAFF	TGCGCCAGCAGTGACCGGGACAGGAAAGGGTGGACTGAAGCTTTCTTT